This record concerns one T cell receptor beta chain sequence. As processed by the authors: Nucleated cell counts were estimated from reference gene primer amplification. The data were produced by immunoSEQ multiplex PCR, yet TCRdb's version contains in-frame clones alone and is incomplete. The V and J calls and clone size are taken from that table; D and trimming were inferred from the DNA. The table includes 70,000 to 80,000 clones, 80% to 90% detected once. This CDR3 has 14 amino acids. Germline lookup yields CDR1 MNHEY and CDR2 SVGAGI. Trimming cost V 4 bases and J 2 bases, with 11 bases left between them. This entry belongs to a study of blood T cell repertoires in COVID-19. Study information: PBMCs, B-cell-depleted T cells, or T cells provided the cDNA or gDNA that made up the material.

This chain connects TRBV6-5 to TRBJ1-1; a possible D gene is TRBD1 (6 bases). The specimen was peripheral blood. The sequence was obtained from a woman aged 45-60 years with acute or convalescent COVID-19. This chain's CDR3 is CASSSMTGNTEAFF. The CDR3 DNA sequence: TGTGCCAGCAGTTCCATGACAGGTAACACTGAAGCTTTCTTT.